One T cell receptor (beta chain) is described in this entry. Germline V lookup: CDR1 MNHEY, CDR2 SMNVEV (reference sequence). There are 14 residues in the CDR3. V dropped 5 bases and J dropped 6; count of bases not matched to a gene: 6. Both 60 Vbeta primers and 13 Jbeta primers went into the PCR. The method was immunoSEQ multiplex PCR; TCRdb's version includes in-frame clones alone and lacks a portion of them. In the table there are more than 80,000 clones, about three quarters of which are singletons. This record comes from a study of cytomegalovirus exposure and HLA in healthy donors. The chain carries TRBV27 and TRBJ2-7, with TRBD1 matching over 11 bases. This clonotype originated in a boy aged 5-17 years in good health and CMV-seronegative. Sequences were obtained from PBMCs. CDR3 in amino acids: CASSPLGQGVEQYF. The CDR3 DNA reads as TGTGCCAGCAGTCCATTGGGACAGGGGGTCGAGCAGTACTTC.